This T cell receptor beta chain was identified in a study of PD-L1 blockade in urothelial cancer. Overall study: At 3 weeks after treatment start (second dose) and again at 6 weeks, blood was analyzed. Blood samples had a median of around 140,000 T cells, roughly 83,000 unique TCRs, and clonality around 0.08.

Germline V gives CDR1 MDHEN, CDR2 SYDVKM. CDR3 size: 13 residues. The V and J ends lost 8 bases and 5 bases respectively, with 16 bases between them. Libraries were prepared by immunoSEQ multiplex PCR; TCRdb keeps only in-frame clonotypes and omits some of them. Of around 40,000 clones listed, approximately 82% are singletons. This sequence joins TRBV28 and TRBJ2-7; a possible D gene is TRBD2 (5 bases). This clonotype was sampled from a man aged 55 to 70 with urothelial cancer. Here the sequenced sample was PBMCs, taken around atezolizumab (anti-PD-L1) treatment. The CDR3 is CASGLGAPHEQYF. CDR3 sequence (DNA): TGTGCCAGCGGCCTGGGAGCTCCACACGAGCAGTACTTC.